This T cell receptor (beta chain) was recovered during a study of shared clonotypes between healthy human individuals (dated by TCRdb to about 2020). Looking at the study overall: The cohort comprised two women and a few men aged 18 to 49 years. For each donor, CD4 naive and CD4 memory were each run on three plates, CD8 naive on two plates, and CD8 memory on one plate. Blood TCR repertoires of about five healthy adults were deeply sequenced to estimate repertoire size and the extent of clonotype sharing between individuals. Different laboratories and diverse techniques were used to prepare libraries and sequence TCR repertoires, to increase sequencing depth and limit assay-specific biases. Between about 0.8 and 9 billion PBMCs per donor were obtained by leukapheresis. Results and caveats for the whole study, not just this receptor: Sampling was restricted to blood, and TCR repertoires in tissues likely differ from the TCR repertoires found in blood. The genetic and exposure-history diversity represented was limited by the small number of donors. Even with the large sequencing depth, rarefaction of the sorted-subset datasets indicated that sequencing was incomplete. Pairwise subsampling led to the expectation that sequencing depth would affect the degree of clonotype sharing among donors. Naive subsets generally had larger estimated clonotype richness than memory subsets. Compared with non-shared clonotypes, clonotypes shared by all four sorted-subset donors had higher generation probabilities. About 5% of naive CD4, 3.5% of naive CD8, 2.3% of memory CD4, and more than 0.35% of memory CD8 clonotypes were shared across a few donors.

TCR CDR3 regions were amplified from genomic DNA by multiplex PCR using the deep immunoSEQ assay. Extracted genomic DNA from each cell subset was spread evenly across all wells of several immunoSEQ 96-well plates, with each plate serving as a replicate. For sorted subsets, roughly 200 ng of genomic DNA, equivalent to 25,000 to 35,000 T cell genomes, went into each replicate PCR. The purified libraries were quantified using a Qubit 3.0 fluorometer, sized with a Bioanalyzer 2100, and then quantified again using the KAPA Library Quantification kit. A separate single-read 150-cycle Illumina NextSeq 550 flow cell was used to sequence each immunoSEQ 96-well plate. The authors processed their data as follows. Because the immunoSEQ output held only junctional sequences and lacked quality scores, the filtering could not match the filtering applied to full-length reads. Sequences were annotated with PyIR, a Python wrapper for IgBLAST v1.9, using IMGT germline references to assign V/J genes and CDR3. Reads were removed for weak V/J assignments (E-value above 1e-6), missing CDR3, stop codons, out-of-frame junctions, or ambiguous translated residues. V3J clonotypes were defined as sequences sharing an identical inferred V gene, J gene, and CDR3 amino acid sequence. The percentage overlap between two repertoires was calculated by dividing the number of shared unique clonotypes by the size of the smaller repertoire. Repertoire richness was assessed with RTK rarefaction, the Chao1 estimator, and Recon v2.1 estimates of unobserved clonotypes. Generation probabilities for all TCRbeta clonotypes obtained by the gDNA method from a few donors were computed using OLGA. TCRdb mirrors the immuneACCESS table, restricted to in-frame sequences. Some clones are absent from its copies; in checked studies, under half trace to an unresolved V gene, and the reason for the others is unknown. V, J and clone size derive from that table, while D and trimming were established from the DNA sequence. The sample table records some 2,500,000 clones; 92% of these occur just once. Of the sample, 0.37% is held by the ten largest clones.

On this clone: Its antigen is currently not known. No qualities accompany the bases; no much larger clone lies one base away.

The donors were healthy, HIV-negative adults with no recently reported acute infections or vaccinations. Only Caucasian adults living in Nashville, Tennessee, USA were represented among the donors. CD4+ T cells were enriched through magnetic negative selection, after which naive cells were positively selected on CD45RA and the remaining negative fraction served as the memory subset. After blood collection by leukapheresis, PBMCs were isolated using Ficoll-Histopaque density gradient centrifugation and then cryopreserved in the vapor phase of liquid nitrogen. Analytical flow cytometry was used to check the purity and quantity of each magnetically sorted T cell population. Genomic DNA was isolated from every sorted fraction and measured by UV absorbance on a Nanodrop 2000c. The germline V gene encodes CDR1 SNHLY and CDR2 FYNNEI. Trimming takes 8 bases from V and 5 bases from J, and the germline ends sit 15 bases apart. The CDR3 contains 13 residues, cysteine and phenylalanine counted. Only the CDR3 DNA stays, 39 bases, in frame from base 1.

The sample was naive CD4+ T cells from PBMCs. The label giving this sample's cell subset or site can be read as: CD45RA+ positively selected. The clonotype originates from a man in his late teens or twenties in good health. Some clones in this sample may be carry-over from other donors' samples. The chain is made from TRBV2 and TRBJ1-1; D gene: possibly TRBD1, on 6 matching bases. The CDR3 corresponds to CASLGQPETEAFF. The DNA sequence is as follows: TGTGCCAGCCTCGGACAGCCTGAGACTGAAGCTTTCTTT.